These 7 T cell receptor beta chains were all obtained from the same sample, sequenced in a study of blood T cell repertoires in COVID-19. Here immunoSEQ multiplex PCR was the method, and the copy in TCRdb shows in-frame clones only, minus some. The sample consists of about 95,000 clones, about four fifths of them appearing once. The sequenced sample was peripheral blood. The source is a man aged 80 or over with COVID-19, enrolled during active disease.

The chain uses TRBV7-9 and TRBJ2-5, with 8 bases fitting TRBD1. The CDR3 totals 12 residues. V lost 5 bases, J lost 7 bases, and 3 bases stayed unmatched. Germline V lookup: CDR1 SEHNR, CDR2 FQNEAQ (reference sequence). For the CDR3, the DNA is TGTGCCAGCAGCCTCACAGGGGGGACCCAGTACTTC. As protein: CASSLTGGTQYF.

The chain uses TRBV2 and TRBJ1-2; TRBD1 agrees at 9 bases. The V gene's germline CDR1 is SNHLY and CDR2 FYNNEI. Unmatched junction bases numbered 6, after V lost 7 bases and J lost 3 bases. The CDR3 extends over 14 amino acids. The CDR3 reads CASNRDRDHYGYTF. Here the CDR3 DNA reads TGTGCCAGCAACCGGGACAGGGATCACTATGGCTACACCTTC.

This CDR3 reads CASNEIREGGYTF. As DNA, the CDR3 is TGTGCCAGCAATGAGATTCGGGAAGGCGGCTACACCTTC. J is TRBJ1-2 and V is TRBV2; no clear D gene. The CDR3 runs 13 residues. In germline, CDR1 is SNHLY, CDR2 FYNNEI. Trimming left V 7 bases short and J 8 bases short, with 17 bases between.

For the CDR3, the DNA is TGTGCCAGTAGTGTGACAGGGCGAAGTAATGAAAAACTGTTTTTT. Amino acids: CASSVTGRSNEKLFF. The chain carries TRBV19 and TRBJ1-4, with 7 bases fitting TRBD1. CDR3 length: 15 amino acids. The germline V gene has CDR1 LNHDA and CDR2 SQIVND (reference sequence). Trimming removed 5 bases from V and 4 bases from J; junction bases left unmatched: 7.

This clone was seen just once. J is TRBJ2-7 and V is TRBV30, with D tentatively TRBD2 (6 bases). Trimming removed 2 bases at V and 4 bases at J, with 18 bases between. This CDR3 spans 15 amino acids. Germline CDR1 reads GTSNPN; CDR2 reads SVGIG (reference sequence). CDR3 in amino acids: CAWSSLRETKYEQYF. DNA of the CDR3: TGTGCCTGGAGTAGTTTGCGGGAAACTAAGTACGAGCAGTACTTC.

The V call is TRBV19, the J call TRBJ1-1, with 10 nucleotides matching TRBD1. CDR1 LNHDA and CDR2 SQIVND come from the germline V gene (reference sequence). V lost 4 bases and J lost 5; bases outside the gene matches: 7. This CDR3 has 15 amino acids. CDR3 residues: CASSTRTGGGTEAFF. CDR3 sequence (DNA): TGTGCCAGTAGTACCCGGACAGGGGGAGGGACTGAAGCTTTCTTT.

The chain employs TRBV7-2 and TRBJ1-5; perhaps TRBD1 as D (6 bases). Germline V gene data show CDR1 as SGHTA and CDR2 as FQGNSA. V lost 0 bases and J lost 5, with 14 bases in between. The CDR3 consists of 16 residues. The CDR3 region is CASSLASGAGDQPQHF. The CDR3 DNA follows: TGTGCCAGCAGCTTAGCGTCAGGGGCAGGGGATCAGCCCCAGCATTTT.